This note documents a single T cell receptor (beta chain) sequence. Its target antigen remains unknown. The input lacks base qualities; no much larger clone sits a single base away. The data were taken from a study of blood T cell repertoires in COVID-19 (dated by TCRdb to 2018 to 2021). Study-level background: Samples covering the acute and convalescent phases of COVID-19 were provided by collaborators in the United States, Italy and Spain. The material from the prospective study consisted of cDNA or gDNA derived from T cells, B-cell-depleted T cells, or PBMCs. The dataset comprised deeply sampled blood TCRbeta repertoires from subjects exposed to, actively infected with, or recovered from COVID-19. The repertoires were released in a freely available public database meant as a resource for research on the immune response to SARS-CoV-2. The samples were drawn from two sources: the first 160 participants of the ongoing ImmuneRACE study, and over 1,000 subjects contributed by 6 global collaborators. Nearly every sample came with metadata listing a de-identified subject ID, COVID-19 status, age in years and sex. HLA class I and class II types, where available, came from metadata supplied by the sample provider rather than from assay-based typing. Study-level results and caveats: The quantity of clinical and demographic metadata differed by source and by participant and was supplied without curation.

Whole blood was collected in K2EDTA tubes by collaborating institutions according to the institutions' own protocols. Collaborator samples were shipped for TCRbeta analysis as frozen whole blood, isolated PBMCs, or DNA extracted from either sample type. Clipping removes 1 base from V and 7 bases from J, with 1 as the unmatched junction base count. Spanning cysteine to phenylalanine, the CDR3 consists of 13 amino acids. Only the CDR3 DNA stays, 39 bases, in frame from base 1. CDR1 LNHNV and CDR2 YYDKDF were looked up in the germline V gene (reference sequence). TCRbeta CDR3 regions were amplified from genomic DNA by means of the immunoSEQ Assay, a bias-controlled multiplex PCR. In the source study's methods: Nucleated cell counts per sample were estimated from amplification of reference gene primers within the assay. To quantify the absolute abundance of each unique TCRbeta CDR3 rearrangement, sequence reads were collapsed and filtered. For each sample, productive Simpson clonality was calculated as the square root of Simpson's diversity index across productive rearrangements. The table was pulled from immuneACCESS by TCRdb, which kept in-frame rearrangements only. Such tables lose some clones; where checked, under half of the loss comes from unresolved V genes, and the rest has no known cause. For V, J and clone size, that table is used; D and trimming come from the DNA. The sample table lists approximately 94,000 clones, roughly nine tenths of them with a count of one. The ten largest make up over 2% of the sample.

The material sequenced was peripheral blood. The receptor's source is a man in his forties or fifties with active COVID-19. The sequence links TRBV15 to TRBJ1-1; TRBD1 lines up with 9 middle nucleotides. The CDR3 loop reads CATSRAGQGEAFF. The DNA reads TGTGCCACCAGCAGAGCGGGACAGGGTGAAGCTTTCTTT.